This T cell receptor beta chain was captured by sequencing in a study of T cell changes during pregnancy in multiple sclerosis. The method was immunoSEQ multiplex PCR; TCRdb's version includes in-frame clones alone and lacks a portion of them. This sample has approximately 85,000 clones, with 91% found just once. J gave up 1 base and V 5 bases, and 2 bases lay outside the gene matches. Looked up from germline, CDR1 is SEHNR and CDR2 is FQNEAQ (reference sequence). The CDR3 length is 14 residues. The source was peripheral blood, collected in the first trimester of pregnancy. The rearrangement uses TRBV7-9 and TRBJ2-3, with 8 bases aligning to TRBD1. The TCR comes from a female donor with multiple sclerosis, enrolled in a pregnancy study. CDR3 in DNA: TGTGCCAGCAGCCAGGGGGCCGGCACAGATACGCAGTATTTT. It codes for CASSQGAGTDTQYF.